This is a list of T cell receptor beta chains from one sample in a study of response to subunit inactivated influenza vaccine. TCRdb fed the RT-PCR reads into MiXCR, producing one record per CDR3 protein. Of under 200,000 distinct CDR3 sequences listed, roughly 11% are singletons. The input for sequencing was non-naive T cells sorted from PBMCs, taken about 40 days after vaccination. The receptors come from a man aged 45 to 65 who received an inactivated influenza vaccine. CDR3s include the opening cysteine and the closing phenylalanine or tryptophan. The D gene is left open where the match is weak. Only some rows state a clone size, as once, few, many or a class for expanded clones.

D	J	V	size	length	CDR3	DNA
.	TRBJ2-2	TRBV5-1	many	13	CASRFGNTGELFF	TGCGCCAGCAGGTTTGGGAACACCGGGGAGCTGTTTTTT
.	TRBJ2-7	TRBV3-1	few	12	CASSQDRHEQYF	TGTGCCAGCAGCCAAGATCGTCACGAGCAGTACTTC
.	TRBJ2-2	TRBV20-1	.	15	CSARDDGGPTGELFF	TGCAGTGCTAGAGATGACGGGGGCCCGACCGGGGAGCTGTTTTTT
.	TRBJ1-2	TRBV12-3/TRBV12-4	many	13	CASTYSGPYGYTF	TGTGCCAGCACTTATTCAGGGCCGTACGGCTACACCTTC
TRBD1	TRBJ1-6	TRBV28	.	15	CASSSDRAYNSPLHF	TGTGCCAGCAGTTCGGACAGGGCTTATAATTCACCCCTCCACTTT
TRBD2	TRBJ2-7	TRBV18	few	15	CASSETSGSYHEQYF	TGTGCCAGCTCAGAGACTAGCGGGAGTTACCACGAGCAGTACTTC
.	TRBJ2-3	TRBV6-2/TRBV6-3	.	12	CASSYMGPWQYF	TGTGCCAGCAGTTACATGGGACCCTGGCAGTATTTT
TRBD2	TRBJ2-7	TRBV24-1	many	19	CATSDSGTSGRRKGGEQYF	TGTGCCACCAGTGATTCCGGGACTAGCGGGAGGAGGAAAGGGGGTGAGCAGTACTTC
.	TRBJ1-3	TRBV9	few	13	CASSDLFGNTIYF	TGTGCCAGCAGCGACCTATTTGGAAACACCATATATTTT
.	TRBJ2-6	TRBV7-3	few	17	CASSLTGAGSGANVLTF	TGTGCCAGCAGCTTAACGGGGGCGGGCTCTGGGGCCAACGTCCTGACTTTC
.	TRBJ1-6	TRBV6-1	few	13	CAARPGQNSPLHF	TGTGCCGCCCGCCCTGGGCAAAATTCACCCCTCCACTTT
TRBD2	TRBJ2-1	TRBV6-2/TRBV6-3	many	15	CASSPTSGGYNEQFF	TGTGCCAGCAGCCCGACTAGCGGGGGTTACAATGAGCAGTTCTTC
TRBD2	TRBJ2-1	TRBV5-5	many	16	CASSLAGTSGTDEQFF	TGTGCCAGCAGCTTGGCGGGGACTAGCGGGACGGATGAGCAGTTCTTC
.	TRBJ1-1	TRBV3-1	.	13	CASSDPQVTEAFF	TGTGCCAGCAGCGACCCACAGGTCACTGAAGCTTTCTTT
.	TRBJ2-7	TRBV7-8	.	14	CASSPYRYSYEQYF	TGTGCCAGCAGTCCGTACAGGTATTCCTACGAGCAGTACTTC
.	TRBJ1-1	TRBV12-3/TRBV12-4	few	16	CASSLGLSAGLTEAFF	TGTGCCAGCAGTTTAGGTTTGAGTGCAGGGCTGACTGAAGCTTTCTTT
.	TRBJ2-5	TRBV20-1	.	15	CSARPKRGTMETQYF	TGCAGTGCTAGACCCAAGAGAGGAACCATGGAGACCCAGTACTTC
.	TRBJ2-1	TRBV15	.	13	CATSRDLGYEQFF	TGTGCCACCAGCAGAGATCTTGGATATGAGCAGTTCTTC
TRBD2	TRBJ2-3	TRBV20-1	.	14	CSAISGSVVDTQYF	TGCAGTGCTATAAGCGGGAGTGTTGTAGATACGCAGTATTTT
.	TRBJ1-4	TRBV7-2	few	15	CASSLKRSLNEKLFF	TGTGCCAGCAGCTTAAAGAGGTCACTTAATGAAAAACTGTTTTTT
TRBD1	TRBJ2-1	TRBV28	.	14	CASRRTGPNNEQFF	TGTGCCAGCAGGCGGACAGGGCCGAACAATGAGCAGTTCTTC
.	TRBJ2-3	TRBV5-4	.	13	CASSGGGRETQYF	TGTGCCAGCAGCGGGGGGGGCCGGGAGACGCAGTATTTT
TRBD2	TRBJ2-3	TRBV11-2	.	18	CDSSHSGLAGGITDTQYF	TGTGACAGCAGCCATTCTGGACTAGCGGGGGGTATCACAGATACGCAGTATTTT
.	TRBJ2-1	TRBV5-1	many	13	CASSLDGYNEQFF	TGCGCCAGCAGCTTGGACGGATACAATGAGCAGTTCTTC
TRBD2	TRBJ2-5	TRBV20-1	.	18	CSARDLGTSGGLQETQYF	TGCAGTGCTAGAGATCTAGGGACTAGCGGGGGCCTGCAAGAGACCCAGTACTTC
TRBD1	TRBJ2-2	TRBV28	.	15	CASSLEGAPTGELFF	TGTGCCAGCAGTTTAGAGGGGGCGCCCACCGGGGAGCTGTTTTTT
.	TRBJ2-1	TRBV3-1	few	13	CASSRRTGNEQFF	TGTGCCAGCAGTCGCCGGACGGGCAATGAGCAGTTCTTC
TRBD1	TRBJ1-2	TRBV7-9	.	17	CASVPQTGGRSSGGYTF	TGTGCCAGCGTACCCCAAACAGGGGGGCGTAGTTCAGGGGGCTACACCTTC
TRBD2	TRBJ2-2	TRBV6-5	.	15	CASSYEGLDGGELFF	TGTGCCAGCAGTTACGAGGGACTAGATGGCGGGGAGCTGTTTTTT
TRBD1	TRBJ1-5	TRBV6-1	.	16	CASSEMNRGVNQPQHF	TGTGCCAGCAGTGAAATGAACAGGGGGGTCAATCAGCCCCAGCATTTT
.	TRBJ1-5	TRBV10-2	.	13	CASSESYGAPQHF	TGCGCCAGCAGTGAATCGTACGGGGCTCCCCAGCATTTT
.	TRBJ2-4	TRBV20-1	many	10	CSASKGLQYF	TGCAGTGCTAGCAAGGGACTTCAGTACTTC
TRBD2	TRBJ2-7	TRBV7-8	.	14	CASAWREYLAEQYF	TGTGCCAGCGCCTGGCGGGAGTATTTAGCCGAGCAGTACTTC
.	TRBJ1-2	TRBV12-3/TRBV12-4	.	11	CASRTVGGYTF	TGTGCCAGCAGGACGGTTGGGGGCTACACCTTC
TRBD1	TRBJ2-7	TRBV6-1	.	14	CASSGGTGAYEQYF	TGTGCCAGCAGTGGTGGGACAGGGGCCTACGAGCAGTACTTC
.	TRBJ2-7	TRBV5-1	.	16	CASSLSRGAQSDEQYF	TGCGCCAGCAGCTTGAGCAGGGGCGCTCAGTCTGACGAGCAGTACTTC
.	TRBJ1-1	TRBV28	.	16	CASSLWWWEADTEAFF	TGTGCCAGCAGTTTATGGTGGTGGGAGGCGGACACTGAAGCTTTCTTT
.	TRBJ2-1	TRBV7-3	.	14	CASSSYRETDEQFF	TGTGCCAGCAGCTCGTACCGGGAGACCGATGAGCAGTTCTTC
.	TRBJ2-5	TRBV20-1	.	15	CSARGVRGHLETQYF	TGCAGTGCTAGAGGAGTCCGGGGGCATTTGGAGACCCAGTACTTC